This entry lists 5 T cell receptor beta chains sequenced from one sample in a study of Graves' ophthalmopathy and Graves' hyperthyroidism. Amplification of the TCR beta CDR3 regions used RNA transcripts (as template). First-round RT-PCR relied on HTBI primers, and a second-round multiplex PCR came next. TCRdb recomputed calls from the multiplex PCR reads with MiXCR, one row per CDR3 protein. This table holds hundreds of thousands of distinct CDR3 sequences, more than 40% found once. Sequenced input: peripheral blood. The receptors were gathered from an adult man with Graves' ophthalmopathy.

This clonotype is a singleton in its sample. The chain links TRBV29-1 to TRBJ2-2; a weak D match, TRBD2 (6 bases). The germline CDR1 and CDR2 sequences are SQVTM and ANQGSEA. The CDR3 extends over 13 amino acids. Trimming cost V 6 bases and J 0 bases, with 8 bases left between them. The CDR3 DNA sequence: TGCAGCGTCAGACTAGCGAACACCGGGGAGCTGTTTTTT. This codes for CSVRLANTGELFF.

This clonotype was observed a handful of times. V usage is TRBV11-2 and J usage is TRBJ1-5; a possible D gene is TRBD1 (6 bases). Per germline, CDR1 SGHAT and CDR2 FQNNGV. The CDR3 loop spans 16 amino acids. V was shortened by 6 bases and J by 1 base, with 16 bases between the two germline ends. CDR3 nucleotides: TGTGCCAGCAGTTTATTTGGGGGGCGAAGCAATCAGCCCCAGCATTTT. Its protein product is CASSLFGGRSNQPQHF.

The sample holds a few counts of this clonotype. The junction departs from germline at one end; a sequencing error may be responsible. The CDR3 coding sequence is TGTGCCAGCAGTGCAGCCCTACAGTATACCGGGGAGCTGTTTTTT. Translated: CASSAALQYTGELFF. This chain links TRBV10-3 with TRBJ2-2; D remains ambiguous. Per germline, CDR1 ENHRY and CDR2 SYGVKD. This CDR3 contains 15 residues.

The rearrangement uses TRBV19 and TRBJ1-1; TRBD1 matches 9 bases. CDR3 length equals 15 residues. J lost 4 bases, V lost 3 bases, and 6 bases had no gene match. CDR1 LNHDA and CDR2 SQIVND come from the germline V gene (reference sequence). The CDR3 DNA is TGTGCCAGTAGTATCCGGGACAGGGCGAGCACTGAAGCTTTCTTT. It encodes CASSIRDRASTEAFF.

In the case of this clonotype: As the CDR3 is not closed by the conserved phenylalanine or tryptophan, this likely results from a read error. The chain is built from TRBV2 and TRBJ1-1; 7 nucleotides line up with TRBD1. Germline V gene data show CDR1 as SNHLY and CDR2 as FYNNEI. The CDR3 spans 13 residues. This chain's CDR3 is CAGSTDKGARAFL. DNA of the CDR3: TGTGCCGGCAGTACCGATAAGGGGGCGCGAGCTTTCCTT.